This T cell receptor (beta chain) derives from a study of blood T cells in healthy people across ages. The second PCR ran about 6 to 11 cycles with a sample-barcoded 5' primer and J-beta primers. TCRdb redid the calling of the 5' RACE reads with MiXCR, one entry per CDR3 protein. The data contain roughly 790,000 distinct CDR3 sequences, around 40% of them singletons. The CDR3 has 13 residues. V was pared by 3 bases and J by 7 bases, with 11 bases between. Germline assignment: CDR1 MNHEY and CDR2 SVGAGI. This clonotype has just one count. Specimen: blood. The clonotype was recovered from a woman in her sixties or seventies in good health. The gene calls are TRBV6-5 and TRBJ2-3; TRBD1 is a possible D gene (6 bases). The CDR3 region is CASSYRDTYTQYF. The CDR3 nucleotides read TGTGCCAGCAGTTATCGGGACACCTATACGCAGTATTTT.